The rows below give T cell receptor beta chains drawn from one sample of a study of control samples from healthy donors and cancer patients. The table came from immunoSEQ multiplex PCR; TCRdb's copy has only in-frame clones and leaves some out. There are 130,000 or so clones in the sample; around 92% occur only once, and 6% to 9.5% lies in the top ten. Material: PBMCs. Source of these receptors: a man aged 45-60 years with head and neck cancer. Each CDR3 is given with its conserved first and last residue. D genes are given only for firm matches. Expanded clones are given a class, and other clones once, few, many or no size at all.

TRBJ1-3 | . | . | TRBV12-3/TRBV12-4 | CASHLLSGNTIYF | TGTGCCAGTCACTTGCTCTCTGGAAACACCATATATTTT
TRBJ1-1 | . | . | TRBV7-9 | CASSFVGHLNTEAFF | TGTGCCAGCAGCTTCGTAGGACACCTAAACACTGAAGCTTTCTTT
TRBJ2-1 | TRBD2 | . | TRBV11-2 | CASSWTSYNEQFF | TGTGCCAGCAGCTGGACTAGTTACAATGAGCAGTTCTTC
TRBJ1-5 | . | . | TRBV27 | CASSLTQGGQPQHF | TGTGCCAGCAGTTTGACCCAGGGAGGTCAGCCCCAGCATTTT
TRBJ2-2 | TRBD1 | . | TRBV4-1 | CASSRRWDRSNTGELFF | TGCGCCAGCAGCCGAAGATGGGACAGGTCGAACACCGGGGAGCTGTTTTTT
TRBJ2-1 | TRBD2 | . | TRBV6-5 | CASLGLAGGKDEQFF | TGTGCCAGCTTGGGACTAGCGGGGGGGAAGGATGAGCAGTTCTTC
TRBJ2-7 | . | . | TRBV12-3/TRBV12-4 | CASSQYYEQYF | TGTGCCAGCAGTCAGTACTACGAGCAGTACTTC
TRBJ2-5 | . | . | TRBV9 | CASSEPVQETQYF | TGTGCCAGCAGCGAGCCAGTACAAGAGACCCAGTACTTC
TRBJ2-3 | . | . | TRBV6-6 | CASRRLTPSLDTQYF | TGTGCCAGCAGGAGACTTACCCCGTCATTGGATACGCAGTATTTT
TRBJ1-1 | . | . | TRBV2 | CASSDGWGTEAFF | TGTGCCAGCAGTGATGGGTGGGGAACTGAAGCTTTCTTT
TRBJ2-1 | . | . | TRBV4-1 | CASSKQDRAEGEQFF | TGCGCCAGCAGCAAACAAGACCGCGCGGAGGGCGAGCAGTTCTTC
TRBJ1-6 | . | . | TRBV28 | CASSLMQGTDSPLHF | TGTGCCAGCAGTTTGATGCAGGGGACCGATTCACCCCTCCACTTT
TRBJ2-7 | . | . | TRBV6-5 | CASDPDDRIGEQYF | TGTGCCAGCGATCCCGATGACAGGATCGGCGAGCAGTACTTC
TRBJ2-7 | . | . | TRBV29-1 | CSARVGGMSEQYF | TGCAGCGCTCGGGTCGGGGGAATGAGCGAGCAGTACTTC
TRBJ2-7 | TRBD1 | . | TRBV29-1 | CSVARGTGGGEQYF | TGCAGCGTTGCAAGAGGAACAGGGGGAGGCGAGCAGTACTTC
TRBJ2-1 | . | . | TRBV4-1 | CASSQVSEGAEQFF | TGCGCCAGCAGCCAAGTTTCCGAAGGGGCTGAGCAGTTCTTC
TRBJ2-1 | TRBD2 | . | TRBV10-3 | CAISETGGSNSYNEQFF | TGTGCCATCAGTGAAACGGGGGGTTCTAATTCCTACAATGAGCAGTTCTTC
TRBJ2-1 | TRBD2 | . | TRBV3-1/TRBV3-2 | CASSQGLAGVGQFF | TGTGCCAGCAGCCAAGGACTAGCGGGAGTGGGGCAGTTCTTC
TRBJ1-2 | . | . | TRBV18 | CASSPSGDYGYTF | TGTGCCAGCTCACCCTCAGGAGACTATGGCTACACCTTC
TRBJ1-5 | TRBD1 | . | TRBV19 | CASSIGQGARGLNQPQHF | TGTGCCAGTAGTATAGGGCAGGGGGCGCGAGGGCTCAATCAGCCCCAGCATTTT
TRBJ2-7 | TRBD2 | . | TRBV7-2 | CASSFTSGRAREQYF | TGTGCCAGCAGCTTCACTAGCGGGAGGGCCAGGGAGCAGTACTTC
TRBJ2-2 | . | . | TRBV25-1 | CASKPSVTGELFF | TGTGCCAGCAAACCTTCGGTTACCGGGGAGCTGTTTTTT
TRBJ1-5 | . | once | TRBV19 | CASSIDGMDQPQHF | TGTGCCAGTAGTATAGACGGGATGGATCAGCCCCAGCATTTT
TRBJ2-7 | . | . | TRBV5-5 | CASTAGRAYEQYF | TGTGCCAGCACCGCGGGGCGCGCCTACGAGCAGTACTTC
TRBJ2-5 | TRBD2 | . | TRBV7-9 | CASSPRLAGGETQYF | TGTGCCAGCAGCCCAAGACTAGCGGGAGGAGAGACCCAGTACTTC
TRBJ2-5 | . | . | TRBV5-1 | CASSLDGGGGTQYF | TGCGCCAGCAGCTTGGACGGGGGCGGGGGGACCCAGTACTTC
TRBJ1-1 | . | . | TRBV19 | CASKTEGGSTEAFF | TGTGCCAGTAAAACGGAGGGCGGGAGCACTGAAGCTTTCTTT
TRBJ2-7 | . | . | TRBV19 | CASNNLAGEQYF | TGTGCCAGTAATAATCTAGCAGGCGAGCAGTACTTC
TRBJ2-2 | TRBD2 | . | TRBV5-1 | CASSFGTSGGAGELFF | TGCGCCAGCAGCTTTGGGACTAGCGGGGGCGCCGGGGAGCTGTTTTTT
TRBJ2-3 | TRBD2 | . | TRBV5-8 | CASSRGSGSSSTDTQYF | TGTGCCAGCAGCCGGGGTAGCGGGAGTAGTAGCACAGATACGCAGTATTTT